The 19 T cell receptor beta chains below come from one sample, sequenced in a study of control samples from healthy donors and cancer patients. Produced via immunoSEQ multiplex PCR; TCRdb's table is partial and in-frame only. The table lists 150,000 or so clones, 90% to 95% of them singletons, with roughly 14% in the top ten. What was sequenced was blood. The source is a man aged 40-50 years in good health.

This clone was counted once. The rearrangement uses TRBV6-5 and TRBJ2-1; 7 positions match TRBD1. The CDR3 covers 13 residues. Germline V CDR1 and CDR2: MNHEY, SVGAGI. J lost 0 bases, V lost 8 bases, and 1 base had no gene match. As DNA, the CDR3 is TGTGCCAGCGGGACAGACTCCTACAATGAGCAGTTCTTC. The encoded protein is CASGTDSYNEQFF.

The chain joins TRBV4-3 to TRBJ1-1; tentatively, D is TRBD1 (5 bases). Germline V gene lookup returns CDR1 LGHNA and CDR2 YSLEER. This CDR3 comprises 12 residues. V was shortened by 4 bases and J by 6 bases, with 9 bases between the two germline ends. In nucleotides, the CDR3 is TGCGCCAGCAGCCTCCGGGACTCTGAAGCTTTCTTT. Its protein product is CASSLRDSEAFF.

This chain links TRBV27 with TRBJ2-4; 7 nucleotides agree with TRBD1. With 5 bases clipped from V and 6 bases from J, the junction kept 4 bases outside the gene matches. The CDR3 sequence is 13 residues long. CDR1 is MNHEY and CDR2 is SMNVEV in the germline V gene (reference sequence). DNA for the CDR3: TGTGCCAGCAGTACGAGGGACAGAAACATTCAGTACTTC. Amino acids: CASSTRDRNIQYF.

The V call is TRBV10-3, the J call TRBJ1-1; TRBD1 might be the D (5 bases). V lost 4 bases, J lost 5 bases, and 11 bases lay in between. Germline loops: CDR1 ENHRY, CDR2 SYGVKD. CDR3 length equals 13 residues. CDR3 region: CAISGQGRTEAFF. DNA for the CDR3: TGTGCCATCAGTGGGCAGGGCAGAACTGAAGCTTTCTTT.

The chain is built from TRBV11-2 and TRBJ2-3; D uncertain. V was trimmed by 1 base and J by 5 bases, leaving 7 bases between them. CDR3 size: 13 residues. Germline V gives CDR1 SGHAT, CDR2 FQNNGV. The CDR3 is CASSLVSIDTQYF. CDR3 coding DNA: TGTGCCAGCAGCTTAGTTTCTATAGATACGCAGTATTTT.

The chain uses TRBV7-2 and TRBJ1-1; perhaps TRBD1 as D (5 bases). Trimming left V 4 bases short and J 0 bases short, with 21 bases between. The CDR3 runs 18 residues. CDR1 and CDR2 from the germline V gene are SGHTA and FQGNSA. The CDR3 nucleotides read TGTGCCAGCAGCTCCCTAGTAAACCTTGGGGGGATGAACACTGAAGCTTTCTTT. It translates to CASSSLVNLGGMNTEAFF.

The chain uses TRBV5-5 and TRBJ1-2; 7 bases are a match to TRBD1. The CDR3 is 13 residues long. Germline CDR1 and CDR2: SGHKS and YYEKEE (reference sequence). The V segment lost 2 bases and the J segment 4 bases; nucleotides outside the gene matches: 2. The CDR3 sequence is CASSLGGGYGYTF. DNA of the CDR3: TGTGCCAGCAGCTTAGGGGGCGGCTATGGCTACACCTTC.

The chain combines TRBV5-1 with TRBJ2-5, with 9 bases fitting TRBD2. The V segment lost 3 bases and the J segment 6 bases; nucleotides outside the gene matches: 6. Per germline, CDR1 SGHRS and CDR2 YFSETQ. This CDR3 is 14 amino acids long. The CDR3, as DNA: TGCGCCAGCAGCTCGGCTAGCGGGACACAGACCCAGTACTTC. This translates into CASSSASGTQTQYF.

This clone was detected only once. This chain links TRBV7-9 with TRBJ1-2; tentative D call: TRBD1 (6 bases). Germline-derived CDR1 and CDR2 are SEHNR and FQNEAQ (reference sequence). CDR3 length equals 15 residues. Trimming took 5 bases from V and 1 from J, leaving 14 bases between them. The CDR3 is CASSTLGGDNYGYTF. The CDR3 bases are TGTGCCAGCAGCACACTAGGGGGAGATAACTATGGCTACACCTTC.

This sequence joins TRBV7-6 and TRBJ1-2; TRBD1 matches 9 bases. This CDR3 comprises 15 residues. Germline lookup yields CDR1 SGHVS and CDR2 FNYEAQ. The V gene end was trimmed by 5 bases and the J gene end by 2 bases; junction bases not matched to a gene: 6. This chain's CDR3 is CASSHYRGPNYGYTF. The CDR3 DNA sequence: TGTGCCAGCAGCCATTACAGGGGGCCCAACTATGGCTACACCTTC. Full variable domain (remainder filled in from reference TRBV7-6 and TRBJ1-2): GAGVSQSPRYKVTKRGQDVALRCDPISGHVSLYWYRQALGQGPEFLTYFNYEAQQDKSGLPNDRFSAERPEGSISTLTIQRTEQRDSAMYRCASSHYRGPNYGYTFGSGTRLTVV.

The chain joins TRBV7-3 to TRBJ1-1; D unresolved. V was clipped by 5 bases and J by 5 bases, with 18 bases between them. The CDR3 extends over 15 amino acids. Germline V gene sequence: CDR1 SGHTA, CDR2 FQGTGA. CDR3: CASSVEGRRETEAFF. CDR3 nucleotide sequence: TGTGCCAGCAGCGTCGAAGGGCGGAGGGAGACTGAAGCTTTCTTT.

This rearrangement joins TRBV10-3 to TRBJ1-2; D remains ambiguous. V was trimmed by 2 bases and J by 2 bases, leaving 9 bases between them. CDR1 is ENHRY, CDR2 SYGVKD, per germline. This CDR3 region has 14 residues. The CDR3 is CAISEGYLNYGYTF. CDR3 DNA: TGTGCCATCAGTGAGGGGTACTTAAACTATGGCTACACCTTC.

This chain links TRBV11-2 with TRBJ2-3; D is unclear. CDR3 length: 12 amino acids. Germline V gene lookup returns CDR1 SGHAT and CDR2 FQNNGV. Trimming removed 1 base at V and 3 bases at J, with 2 bases between. The CDR3 protein is CASSLGTDTQYF. The CDR3 bases are TGTGCCAGCAGCTTAGGTACAGATACGCAGTATTTT.

This clone was seen only once. The chain employs TRBV27 and TRBJ2-3; D remains ambiguous. Deletions cut 8 bases from V and 4 bases from J, with 25 bases between. The CDR3 has 17 amino acids. From germline, CDR1 is MNHEY and CDR2 SMNVEV (reference sequence). The CDR3: CASFSYRAAPPPDTQYF. CDR3 in DNA: TGTGCCAGCTTTTCGTATCGCGCGGCGCCCCCCCCAGATACGCAGTATTTT.

This chain connects TRBV19 to TRBJ2-7; 7 bases fit TRBD1. CDR1 and CDR2 (germline): LNHDA, SQIVND (reference sequence). The CDR3 is 14 amino acids. Trimming at V came to 4 bases and at J to 2 bases, leaving 5 bases not matched to a gene. The CDR3 sequence is CASSRSDRPYEQYF. CDR3 bases: TGTGCCAGTAGTAGGTCGGACAGGCCCTACGAGCAGTACTTC.

The V call is TRBV4-3, the J call TRBJ2-7; 7 positions match TRBD1. V trimming: 0 bases; J trimming: 2 bases; junction bases outside the gene matches: 10. Germline V gene data show CDR1 as LGHNA and CDR2 as YSLEER. The length of the CDR3 is 17 residues. CDR3 protein: CASSQDLLGDRAYEQYF. DNA of the CDR3: TGCGCCAGCAGCCAAGATCTTTTAGGGGACAGAGCCTACGAGCAGTACTTC.

The chain recombines TRBV7-9 with TRBJ2-5; no clear D gene. V was shortened by 8 bases and J by 3 bases, with 7 bases between the two germline ends. Looked up from germline, CDR1 is SEHNR and CDR2 is FQNEAQ (reference sequence). The CDR3 spans 11 residues. The DNA of the CDR3 is TGTGCCAGCGGGTTTGAAGAGACCCAGTACTTC. It is translated as CASGFEETQYF.

The chain uses TRBV5-4 and TRBJ2-5; the match to TRBD2 covers 9 bases. The CDR3 covers 16 residues. The V gene end was trimmed by 3 bases and the J gene end by 4 bases; junction bases not matched to a gene: 10. Germline values: CDR1 SGHNT, CDR2 YYREEE (reference sequence). CDR3: CASSSLAGAPRETQYF. In DNA, the CDR3 is TGTGCCAGCAGCTCTTTAGCGGGAGCCCCTCGAGAGACCCAGTACTTC. The full variable domain, its missing parts supplied by reference TRBV5-4 and TRBJ2-5, is ETGVTQSPTHLIKTRGQQVTLRCSSQSGHNTVSWYQQALGQGPQFIFQYYREEENGRGNFPPRFSGLQFPNYSSELNVNALELDDSALYLCASSSLAGAPRETQYFGPGTRLLVL.

The chain carries TRBV5-1 and TRBJ2-7; 9 bases match TRBD1. J gave up 1 base and V 0 bases, and 8 bases lay outside the gene matches. Germline V gene lookup returns CDR1 SGHRS and CDR2 YFSETQ. The CDR3 runs 17 residues. The CDR3 DNA reads TGCGCCAGCAGCTTGGAACCCCCGGGACAGGGATCCTACGAGCAGTACTTC. It yields the protein CASSLEPPGQGSYEQYF. Looking up the rest from reference TRBV5-1 and TRBJ2-7 gives the full variable domain: KAGVTQTPRYLIKTRGQQVTLSCSPISGHRSVSWYQQTPGQGLQFLFEYFSETQRNKGNFPGRFSGRQFSNSRSEMNVSTLELGDSALYLCASSLEPPGQGSYEQYFGPGTRLTVT.